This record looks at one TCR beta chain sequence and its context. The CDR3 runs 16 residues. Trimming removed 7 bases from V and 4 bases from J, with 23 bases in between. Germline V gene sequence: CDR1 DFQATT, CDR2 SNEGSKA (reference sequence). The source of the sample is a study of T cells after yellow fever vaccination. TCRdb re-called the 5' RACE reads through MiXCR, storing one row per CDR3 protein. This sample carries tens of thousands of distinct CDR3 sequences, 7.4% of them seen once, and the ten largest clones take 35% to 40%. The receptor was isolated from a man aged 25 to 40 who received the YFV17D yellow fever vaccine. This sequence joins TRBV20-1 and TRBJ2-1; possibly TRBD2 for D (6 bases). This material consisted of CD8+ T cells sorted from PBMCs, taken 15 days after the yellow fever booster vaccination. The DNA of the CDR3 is TGCAGTGTTGAACTAGCAGGGAGTAGCGTATACAATGAGCAGTTCTTC. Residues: CSVELAGSSVYNEQFF.